This T cell receptor (beta chain) was captured in a study of Graves' ophthalmopathy and Graves' hyperthyroidism. RNA transcripts served as template for amplifying TCR beta CDR3 sequences. HTBI primers served in a first-round RT-PCR, which a second-round multiplex PCR followed. TCRdb analysed the multiplex PCR reads with MiXCR anew, one entry per CDR3 protein. The repertoire includes about 1.1 million distinct CDR3 sequences, less than 45% of them detected once, and approximately 12% sits in the top ten. The ends were cut back, 6 bases at V and 4 bases at J, with 18 bases in the middle. CDR1 is SGHTA, CDR2 FQGNSA, per germline. CDR3 length: 15 amino acids.

Sequencing was done on a sample of peripheral blood or thyroid tissue (not recorded which). The sequence derives from an adult man with Graves' hyperthyroidism. The chain couples TRBV7-2 to TRBJ1-1, with D tentatively TRBD1 (6 bases). This CDR3 reads CASSSTGTRGTEAFF. The CDR3 nucleotides read TGTGCCAGCAGTTCGACCGGGACAAGGGGCACTGAAGCTTTCTTT.